This T cell receptor (beta chain) derives from a study of cytomegalovirus exposure and HLA in healthy donors. 60 Vbeta and 13 Jbeta primers were used in PCR. Sequencing was performed with immunoSEQ multiplex PCR; in TCRdb, only in-frame clones are kept and a portion is missing. This sample yields some 140,000 clones, of which roughly 80% are seen a single time; roughly 8.8% belongs to the top ten. V trimming: 6 bases; J trimming: 6 bases; junction bases outside the gene matches: 10. This CDR3 region has 15 residues. Per germline, CDR1 SNHLY and CDR2 FYNNEI. What was sequenced was PBMCs. The TCR originated in a woman in her forties or fifties in good health and CMV-seropositive. The genes are TRBV2 and TRBJ2-5; the match to TRBD1 covers 10 bases. The CDR3 region is CASSLSTGGGKTQYF. The CDR3 nucleotides read TGTGCCAGCAGCCTATCGACAGGGGGCGGAAAGACCCAGTACTTC.